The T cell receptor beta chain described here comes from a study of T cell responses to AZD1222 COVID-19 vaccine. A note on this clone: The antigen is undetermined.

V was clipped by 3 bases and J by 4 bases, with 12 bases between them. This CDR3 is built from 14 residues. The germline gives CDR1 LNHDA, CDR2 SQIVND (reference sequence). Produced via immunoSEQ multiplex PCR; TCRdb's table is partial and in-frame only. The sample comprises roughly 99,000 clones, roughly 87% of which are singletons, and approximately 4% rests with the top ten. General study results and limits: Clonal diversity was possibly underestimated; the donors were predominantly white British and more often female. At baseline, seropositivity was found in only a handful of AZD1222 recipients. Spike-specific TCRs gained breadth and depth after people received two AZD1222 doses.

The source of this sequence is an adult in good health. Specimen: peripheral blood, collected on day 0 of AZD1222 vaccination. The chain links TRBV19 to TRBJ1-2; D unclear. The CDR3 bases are TGTGCCAGTAGTATGGGAGTGGGGAGCTATGGCTACACCTTC. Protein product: CASSMGVGSYGYTF.